This passage covers 29 T cell receptor beta chains from one sample sequenced in a study of blood T cell repertoires in COVID-19 (dated by TCRdb to 2018 to 2021). Library construction relied on the immunoSEQ multiplex PCR assay. What TCRdb holds here is the immuneACCESS table cut down to in-frame rearrangements. Part of the clones is not present; checked against another copy, under half of the missing clones reflect an unresolved V gene, and the others are unexplained. The sample records about 300,000 clones, approximately 90% of which are singletons. The ten largest make up over 3.5% of the sample. Input material: PBMCs or T cells enriched from blood (not recorded which). The receptors here all came from a man aged 25 to 40 who had recovered from COVID-19.

The chain is built from TRBV30 and TRBJ1-5, with 7 bases identical to TRBD1. Trimming at V came to 2 bases and at J to 9 bases, leaving 16 bases not matched to a gene. Looked up from germline, CDR1 is GTSNPN and CDR2 is SVGIG (reference sequence). This CDR3 comprises 16 residues. CDR3 DNA sequence: TGTGCCTGGAGTTACACAACACAGGGGCCCCAGAGGCCCCAGCATTTT. It codes for CAWSYTTQGPQRPQHF. The variable domain in full, with the rest retrieved from reference TRBV30 and TRBJ1-5, is SQTIHQWPATLVQPVGSPLSLECTVEGTSNPNLYWYRQAAGRGLQLLFYSVGIGQISSEVPQNLSASRPQDRQFILSSKKLLLSDSGFYLCAWSYTTQGPQRPQHFGDGTRLSIL.

This clone was recorded only once. The chain uses TRBV2 and TRBJ1-5, with a weak D call TRBD1 (5 bases). Trimming cost V 7 bases and J 4 bases, with 11 bases left between them. The germline gives CDR1 SNHLY, CDR2 FYNNEI. The CDR3 length is 13 residues. As DNA, the CDR3 is TGTGCCAGCAAGTACGGGGGAAATCAGCCCCAGCATTTT. Protein: CASKYGGNQPQHF.

This chain links TRBV6-5 with TRBJ1-5; maybe TRBD1 (5 bases). Deletions cut 8 bases from V and 0 bases from J, with 11 bases between. Germline CDR1 is MNHEY and CDR2 is SVGAGI. The CDR3 consists of 14 residues. CDR3 nucleotide sequence: TGTGCCAGCGGAGACAGACATAGCAATCAGCCCCAGCATTTT. This encodes CASGDRHSNQPQHF.

The J gene is TRBJ1-1, the V gene TRBV5-5, with D perhaps matching TRBD1 (5 bases). The length of the CDR3 is 15 residues. The V and J ends lost 0 bases and 0 bases respectively, with 9 bases between them. CDR1 and CDR2 (germline): SGHKS, YYEKEE (reference sequence). The CDR3 region has the DNA TGTGCCAGCAGCTTGGGAGCGGGGGTGAACACTGAAGCTTTCTTT. Its protein is CASSLGAGVNTEAFF.

This rearrangement joins TRBV30 to TRBJ1-4; D perhaps matches TRBD1 (5 bases). With 3 bases removed from V and 0 bases from J, the gap between germline ends came to 14 bases. CDR1 and CDR2 (germline): GTSNPN, SVGIG (reference sequence). The CDR3 sequence is 16 residues long. The CDR3 loop is CAWSHRREATNEKLFF. The CDR3 DNA reads as TGTGCCTGGAGCCACAGGCGGGAGGCAACTAATGAAAAACTGTTTTTT.

CDR3 DNA: TGTGCCAGCATTCAGAACAGGGGGGAGACCCAGTACTTC. Encoded protein: CASIQNRGETQYF. The chain couples TRBV2 to TRBJ2-5; 8 positions agree with TRBD1. Trimming at V came to 7 bases and at J to 5 bases, leaving 6 bases not matched to a gene. Germline V CDR1 and CDR2: SNHLY, FYNNEI. The CDR3 has 13 residues.

CDR3: CASSDGLAGGNEQFF. The CDR3 DNA sequence: TGTGCCAGCAGTGACGGACTAGCGGGAGGAAATGAGCAGTTCTTC. The gene calls are TRBV6-1 and TRBJ2-1; 14 bases line up with TRBD2. Germline V CDR1 and CDR2: MNHNS, SASEGT. The V segment lost 3 bases and the J segment 7 bases; nucleotides outside the gene matches: 2. There are 15 residues in the CDR3.

This clone was recorded many times. This chain connects TRBV5-4 to TRBJ1-2; 8 positions match TRBD1. Germline assignment: CDR1 SGHNT and CDR2 YYREEE (reference sequence). The CDR3 has 13 residues. The V and J ends lost 2 bases and 4 bases, in that order; junction bases with no gene match: 1. In nucleotides, the CDR3 is TGTGCCAGCAGCTTCACAGGGGGCTATGGCTACACCTTC. Its translation: CASSFTGGYGYTF.

Regarding this clone: Being one base from a much bigger clone, this may be a read error. The same CDR3 also results from other DNA sequences found in this sample. V and J are TRBV12-3 or TRBV12-4 and TRBJ1-2, with a tentative D call TRBD1 (5 bases). The CDR3 has 12 amino acids. The V end was cut by 1 base, the J end by 6 bases, with 6 bases between. The CDR3 spells CASSLGGDGYTF. The CDR3 coding sequence is TGTGCCAGCAGTTTAGGGGGGGATGGCTACACCTTC.

The rearrangement uses TRBV28 and TRBJ2-1; 8 nucleotides line up with TRBD2. The CDR3 is 16 amino acids. Germline lookup yields CDR1 MDHEN and CDR2 SYDVKM. V trimming: 6 bases; J trimming: 2 bases; junction bases outside the gene matches: 9. CDR3 in DNA: TGTGCCAGCAGCCCGGGAGGGACCGACACCTACAATGAGCAGTTCTTC. Its translation: CASSPGGTDTYNEQFF.

The chain employs TRBV19 and TRBJ2-7; 10 nucleotides align to TRBD2. Germline assignment: CDR1 LNHDA and CDR2 SQIVND (reference sequence). This CDR3 has 15 amino acids. The V gene end was trimmed by 4 bases and the J gene end by 6 bases; junction bases not matched to a gene: 9. The CDR3 DNA follows: TGTGCCAGTAGTACTCTAGCGGGAGTTAAGGGCGAGCAGTACTTC. Its protein product is CASSTLAGVKGEQYF.

The chain is built from TRBV7-8 and TRBJ1-5; D unresolved. The CDR3 extends over 16 amino acids. Looked up from germline, CDR1 is SGHVS and CDR2 is FQNEAQ. Trimming took 2 bases from V and 0 from J, leaving 11 bases between them. In nucleotides, the CDR3 is TGTGCCAGCAGCTTAAGGAGTGGCTATAGCAATCAGCCCCAGCATTTT. It translates to CASSLRSGYSNQPQHF.

The chain uses TRBV19 and TRBJ2-3; D might be TRBD2 (7 bases). V gave up 3 bases and J gave up 7 bases, with 23 bases separating them. The germline gives CDR1 LNHDA, CDR2 SQIVND (reference sequence). The CDR3 has 17 residues. Written as DNA, the CDR3 is TGTGCCAGTAGTATCCCTCCCCGGGACCGGGGGGCTAATACGCAGTATTTT. Translated, it gives CASSIPPRDRGANTQYF.

Concerning this clone: The same CDR3 is also encoded by other DNA sequences in this sample. The chain joins TRBV18 to TRBJ2-5; the D gene is possibly TRBD2 (5 bases). Germline CDR1 is KGHSH and CDR2 is LQKENI. The CDR3 contains 14 residues. Trimming stripped 6 bases from V and 2 bases from J, with 13 bases between. The CDR3 DNA sequence: TGTGCCAGCTCTCCTGGACTGGGGCAAGAGACCCAGTACTTC. Translated, it gives CASSPGLGQETQYF. Looking up the rest from reference TRBV18 and TRBJ2-5 gives the full variable domain: NAGVMQNPRHLVRRRGQEARLRCSPMKGHSHVYWYRQLPEEGLKFMVYLQKENIIDESGMPKERFSAEFPKEGPSILRIQQVVRGDSAAYFCASSPGLGQETQYFGPGTRLLVL.

V usage is TRBV18 and J usage is TRBJ1-1, with D tentatively TRBD1 (6 bases). The CDR3 is made up of 14 amino acids. Germline-derived CDR1 and CDR2 are KGHSH and LQKENI. With 4 bases removed from V and 7 bases from J, the gap between germline ends came to 16 bases. The CDR3 here is CASSRGGSYGEAFF. CDR3 bases: TGTGCCAGCTCACGAGGGGGTTCGTACGGTGAAGCTTTCTTT. The variable domain in full, completed from reference TRBV18 and TRBJ1-1, reads NAGVMQNPRHLVRRRGQEARLRCSPMKGHSHVYWYRQLPEEGLKFMVYLQKENIIDESGMPKERFSAEFPKEGPSILRIQQVVRGDSAAYFCASSRGGSYGEAFFGQGTRLTVV.

V is TRBV6-6 and J is TRBJ2-1; D may be TRBD1 (6 bases). V lost 5 bases and J 3 bases, leaving 26 bases between the germline ends. The germline CDR1 and CDR2 sequences are MNHNY and SVGAGI (reference sequence). The length of the CDR3 is 19 residues. As DNA, the CDR3 is TGTGCCAGCAGTCCACCAACCAGGGGTACCTCTACGGGCTACAATGAGCAGTTCTTC. Its protein product is CASSPPTRGTSTGYNEQFF.

The chain has TRBV11-2 and TRBJ2-6; TRBD1 aligns across 10 bases. Germline CDR1 is SGHAT and CDR2 is FQNNGV. This CDR3 has 18 amino acids. J was trimmed by 0 bases and V by 6 bases; bases with no gene match: 8. The CDR3 DNA reads as TGTGCCAGCAGAACCGGGACAGGGGTTCCCTCTGGGGCCAACGTCCTGACTTTC. It specifies CASRTGTGVPSGANVLTF. The full variable domain, with the rest looked up from reference TRBV11-2 and TRBJ2-6, is EAGVAQSPRYKIIEKRQSVAFWCNPISGHATLYWYQQILGQGPKLLIQFQNNGVVDDSQLPKDRFSAERLKGVDSTLKIQPAKLEDSAVYLCASRTGTGVPSGANVLTFGAGSRLTVL.

There are a few counts of this clone. J is TRBJ1-3 and V is TRBV6-5, with TRBD1 as a possible D gene (6 bases). Trimming removed 3 bases at V and 6 bases at J, with 15 bases between. Germline CDR1 MNHEY, CDR2 SVGAGI. The CDR3 length is 15 residues. The CDR3 sequence is CASSYSSGGLNTIYF. CDR3 bases: TGTGCCAGCAGTTATTCGTCGGGGGGCCTAAACACCATATATTTT.

The rearrangement uses TRBV7-9 and TRBJ2-7, with 9 positions matching TRBD2. The V and J ends lost 4 bases and 2 bases, in that order; junction bases with no gene match: 15. The germline gives CDR1 SEHNR, CDR2 FQNEAQ (reference sequence). The CDR3 is made up of 18 amino acids. The CDR3 spells CASSSTNSPSGTPYEQYF. The CDR3 nucleotides read TGTGCCAGCAGCTCGACAAACTCTCCTAGCGGGACACCCTACGAGCAGTACTTC.

The rearrangement uses TRBV6-6 and TRBJ1-4, with 7 bases identical to TRBD1. Germline assignment: CDR1 MNHNY and CDR2 SVGAGI (reference sequence). V was pared by 5 bases and J by 5 bases, with 20 bases of the junction left unmatched. The CDR3 length is 19 residues. CDR3 loop: CASSLRQGPYRLLNEKLFF. The CDR3 DNA follows: TGTGCCAGCAGTCTACGACAGGGCCCCTACCGGCTATTAAATGAAAAACTGTTTTTT.

The rearrangement uses TRBV28 and TRBJ2-1; D possibly corresponds to TRBD2 (7 bases). Germline assignment: CDR1 MDHEN and CDR2 SYDVKM. The ends were cut back, 5 bases at V and 2 bases at J, with 25 bases in the middle. CDR3 length: 19 residues. CDR3 sequence (DNA): TGTGCCAGCAGTCCCTACACCCCCATGGCGGGGGCCGCCTACAATGAGCAGTTCTTC. This sequence encodes CASSPYTPMAGAAYNEQFF.

V usage is TRBV5-4 and J usage is TRBJ2-5; the match to TRBD1 covers 8 bases. The CDR3 runs 14 residues. J was trimmed by 5 bases and V by 4 bases; bases with no gene match: 7. Germline V CDR1 and CDR2: SGHNT, YYREEE (reference sequence). CDR3 loop: CASSGGQGGETQYF. The CDR3 region has the DNA TGTGCCAGCAGCGGTGGACAGGGTGGGGAGACCCAGTACTTC.

V usage is TRBV28 and J usage is TRBJ2-1; TRBD1 agrees at 8 bases. From germline, CDR1 is MDHEN and CDR2 SYDVKM. The CDR3 has 16 amino acids. Trimming removed 4 bases from V and 7 bases from J; junction bases left unmatched: 12. In nucleotides, the CDR3 is TGTGCCAGCAGTTCTCCCTCCCGGACAGGGAAAAATGAGCAGTTCTTC. It translates to CASSSPSRTGKNEQFF.

This clone was seen only a few times. The CDR3 loop reads CASSLVAGGPDTQYF. DNA for the CDR3: TGTGCCAGCAGCTTAGTGGCGGGAGGCCCAGATACGCAGTATTTT. This chain connects TRBV7-9 to TRBJ2-3; TRBD2 aligns across 8 bases. V was clipped by 1 base and J by 4 bases; unmatched bases: 4. Germline V CDR1 and CDR2: SEHNR, FQNEAQ (reference sequence). CDR3 size: 15 residues. Based on the CDR3 plus reference TRBV7-9 and TRBJ2-3, the full variable domain is DTGVSQNPRHKITKRGQNVTFRCDPISEHNRLYWYRQTLGQGPEFLTYFQNEAQLEKSRLLSDRFSAERPKGSFSTLEIQRTEQGDSAMYLCASSLVAGGPDTQYFGPGTRLTVL.

V gene TRBV5-1 combines with J gene TRBJ2-5; 7 bases align to TRBD2. Trimming took 2 bases from V and 1 from J; bases not matched to a gene: 5. Germline loops: CDR1 SGHRS, CDR2 YFSETQ. The CDR3 is 15 residues long. The CDR3 coding sequence is TGCGCCAGCAGCTTTGGGGGGGTCCTCCAAGAGACCCAGTACTTC. Translation gives CASSFGGVLQETQYF.

This rearrangement joins TRBV6-4 to TRBJ2-3; D call uncertain. This CDR3 region has 13 residues. V was trimmed by 3 bases and J by 4 bases, leaving 8 bases between them. Germline values: CDR1 MRHNA, CDR2 SNTAGT. The CDR3 loop is CASSDGESDTQYF. CDR3 nucleotide sequence: TGTGCCAGCAGTGATGGAGAGTCAGATACGCAGTATTTT.

The rearrangement joins TRBV7-8 to TRBJ2-1; 10 bases map to TRBD2. CDR1 is SGHVS, CDR2 FQNEAQ, per germline. Losses at the gene ends were 1 base for V and 8 bases for J; bases not matched to a gene: 8. CDR3 length: 16 amino acids. The CDR3 spells CASSLVSGGGRDEQFF. CDR3 sequence (DNA): TGTGCCAGCAGCTTAGTAAGCGGGGGGGGCCGGGATGAGCAGTTCTTC. The full variable domain, in which reference TRBV7-8 and TRBJ2-1 provide the parts outside the CDR3, is GAGVSQSPRYKVAKRGQDVALRCDPISGHVSLFWYQQALGQGPEFLTYFQNEAQLDKSGLPSDRFFAERPEGSVSTLKIQRTQQEDSAVYLCASSLVSGGGRDEQFFGPGTRLTVL.

J is TRBJ1-2 and V is TRBV24-1; the D is unclear. Between the trimmed V and J ends, which lost 3 bases and 7 bases, there was a span of 5 bases. Germline-derived CDR1 and CDR2 are KGHDR and SFDVKD. The CDR3 has 11 residues. The CDR3 loop is CATSDPSGYTF. The CDR3, as DNA: TGTGCCACCAGTGATCCGAGTGGCTACACCTTC.

The CDR3 DNA is TGTGCCAGCAGCGGGGACAGGGGGCGGGGGAACACTGAAGCTTTCTTT. Its translation: CASSGDRGRGNTEAFF. The chain carries TRBV2 and TRBJ1-1, with TRBD1 matching 12 bases. V lost 6 bases and J lost 1; bases outside the gene matches: 6. CDR3 size: 16 residues. From germline, CDR1 is SNHLY and CDR2 FYNNEI.